The present TCR beta chain was sequenced within a study of cytotoxic CD8 clonotypes in ibrutinib-treated CLL (dated by TCRdb to the early 2020s). Background on the whole study: The cohort included roughly 15 treatment-naive and fewer than 12 relapsed/refractory patients; some 18 were IGHV unmutated. Every remission and progressive disease sample was obtained while ibrutinib was still being received by the patients. Partial responses were observed in about 25 patients and complete responses in 2; after a median follow-up of around 64 months, remission was maintained in roughly 14 patients and progression was observed in approximately twelve. Samples averaged about 260,000 productive templates and roughly 86,000 productive rearrangements. Of the roughly 90 people in the trial, roughly 27 had longitudinal samples available. Cryopreserved peripheral blood mononuclear cells were collected at three points: before therapy, at response, and at either sustained remission or disease progression. Samples at response were collected after a median of roughly 13 months of treatment, with a range of roughly 6 to 40 months. What the authors observed across the whole study: Sampling times were not matched between sustained-remission and progressing patients, and lymph node repertoires were not studied. Public clonotypes were rare and either contracted or stayed stable during treatment, and the rise in clonality at ibrutinib response reflected the expansion of private clonotypes. At baseline, clonality was higher than in age-matched healthy donors and showed a strong correlation with circulating CD8+ T-cell counts. Clonality increased at ibrutinib response, stayed stable in sustained remission, and fell back toward baseline at progression.

Each clonotype received, on average, 10x coverage in deep resolution sequencing performed on a MiSeq, where the target depth lay between 1 in 1 million and 1 in 200,000 T cells. TCR beta libraries were generated with the immunoSEQ hsTCRB Kit. Concerning the study's data processing: Data were analyzed with ImmunoSEQ Data Assistant and ImmunoSEQ Analyzer, with V, D and J genes assigned per IMGT definitions. Clonality, which ranges from 0 to 1, was calculated as one minus the normalized Shannon entropy of productive rearrangement frequencies. Only overrepresented clonotypes making up at least 0.05% of each patient's repertoire were included in the public clonotype analysis. About twelve repertoires from age-matched healthy donors, obtained from immuneACCESS, served as clonality controls. The clones in this table, taken by TCRdb from immuneACCESS, are in-frame only. Not every clone is retained; where verified, under half of the shortfall comes from an unresolved V gene, and the cause of the rest is unknown. V, J and clone size are those of that table, while D and trimming were read from the DNA. This sample lists around 250,000 clones; around 70% were detected once. Jointly, the top ten make up roughly 14% of the sample.

The CDR3 runs 15 residues from the cysteine to the phenylalanine. Kept here is only the CDR3 DNA, which spans 45 bases and is read in frame from base 1. As encoded in the germline V gene, CDR1 is MRHNA while CDR2 is SNTAGT. For this chain, trimming is 2 bases at the V end and 1 base at the J end, and the number of junction bases without a gene match is 2. Comments on this clone: Its target antigen remains unknown. Qualities for individual bases were not recorded, and no much larger clone is one base off.

The label giving this sample's time point can be read as: approximately 2 years on ibrutinib. For TCR beta library preparation, roughly 2 micrograms of genomic DNA were extracted from the cryopreserved PBMCs. High-throughput TCR beta sequencing was performed on longitudinal blood samples from CLL patients receiving ibrutinib monotherapy. The patients were enrolled in a single-center, open-label phase 2 trial of ibrutinib monotherapy. This clonotype originated in a human donor with chronic lymphocytic leukemia. The sample was PBMCs, taken after 24 months of ibrutinib treatment. The sequence joins TRBV6-4 to TRBJ2-1; 7 junctional bases match TRBD2. The sequence in DNA is TGTGCCAGCAGTGACGCGGGAGCATCCTACAATGAGCAGTTCTTC. It translates to CASSDAGASYNEQFF.